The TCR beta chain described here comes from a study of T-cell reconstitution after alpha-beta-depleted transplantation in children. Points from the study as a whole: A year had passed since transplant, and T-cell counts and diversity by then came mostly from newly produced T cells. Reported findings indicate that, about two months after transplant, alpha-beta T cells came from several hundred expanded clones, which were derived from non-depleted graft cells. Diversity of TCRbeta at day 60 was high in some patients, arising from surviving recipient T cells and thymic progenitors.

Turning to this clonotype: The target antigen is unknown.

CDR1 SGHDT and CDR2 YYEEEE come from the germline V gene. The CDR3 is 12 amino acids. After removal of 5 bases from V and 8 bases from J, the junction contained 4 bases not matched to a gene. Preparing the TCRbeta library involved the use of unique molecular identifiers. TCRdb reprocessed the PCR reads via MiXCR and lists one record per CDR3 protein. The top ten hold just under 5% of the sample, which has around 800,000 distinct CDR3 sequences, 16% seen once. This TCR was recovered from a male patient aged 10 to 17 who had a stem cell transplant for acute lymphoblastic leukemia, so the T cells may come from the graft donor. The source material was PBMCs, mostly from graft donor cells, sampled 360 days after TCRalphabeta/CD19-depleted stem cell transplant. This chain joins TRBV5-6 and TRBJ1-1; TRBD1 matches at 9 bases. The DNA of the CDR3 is TGTGCCAGCAGTTCCGGGACAGGGGAAGCTTTCTTT. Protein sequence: CASSSGTGEAFF.